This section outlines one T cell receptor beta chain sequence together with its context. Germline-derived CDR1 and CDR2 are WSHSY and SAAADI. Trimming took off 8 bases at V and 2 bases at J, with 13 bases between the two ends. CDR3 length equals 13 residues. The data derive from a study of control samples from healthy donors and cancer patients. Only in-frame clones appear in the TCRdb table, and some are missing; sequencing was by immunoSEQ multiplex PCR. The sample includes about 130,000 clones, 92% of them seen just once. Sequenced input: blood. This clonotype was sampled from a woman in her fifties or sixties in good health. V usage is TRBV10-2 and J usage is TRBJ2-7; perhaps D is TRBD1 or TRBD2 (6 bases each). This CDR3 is CASWGDITYEQYF. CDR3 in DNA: TGCGCCAGCTGGGGGGACATAACCTACGAGCAGTACTTC.